This T cell receptor beta chain originates from a study of cytomegalovirus exposure and HLA in healthy donors. Study observations and caveats: According to a subsequent analysis, TCR clusters identified in the first cohort showed a tendency to co-occur across the 120 validation repertoires. The authors confirmed in vitro that three CMV-associated chains were specific for CMV antigens. There were some public TCRs occurring in many donors, but most TCR sequences were rare.

TCRdb keeps only in-frame clones here, not all; method: immunoSEQ multiplex PCR. The sample consists of 95,000 to 150,000 clones, about 88% of them appearing once. Trimming took 4 bases from V and 1 from J, leaving 10 bases between them. The CDR3 length is 15 residues. Germline values: CDR1 SGHTA, CDR2 FQGNSA. This clone appeared a few times. What it recognizes is unknown. Sequenced material: PBMCs. The TCR sequence derives from a woman aged 18-29 years in good health and CMV-seronegative. The rearrangement links TRBV7-2 to TRBJ2-2; D gene ambiguous. DNA of the CDR3: TGTGCCAGCAGCTATGATCTAGTGAACACCGGGGAGCTGTTTTTT. This encodes CASSYDLVNTGELFF.